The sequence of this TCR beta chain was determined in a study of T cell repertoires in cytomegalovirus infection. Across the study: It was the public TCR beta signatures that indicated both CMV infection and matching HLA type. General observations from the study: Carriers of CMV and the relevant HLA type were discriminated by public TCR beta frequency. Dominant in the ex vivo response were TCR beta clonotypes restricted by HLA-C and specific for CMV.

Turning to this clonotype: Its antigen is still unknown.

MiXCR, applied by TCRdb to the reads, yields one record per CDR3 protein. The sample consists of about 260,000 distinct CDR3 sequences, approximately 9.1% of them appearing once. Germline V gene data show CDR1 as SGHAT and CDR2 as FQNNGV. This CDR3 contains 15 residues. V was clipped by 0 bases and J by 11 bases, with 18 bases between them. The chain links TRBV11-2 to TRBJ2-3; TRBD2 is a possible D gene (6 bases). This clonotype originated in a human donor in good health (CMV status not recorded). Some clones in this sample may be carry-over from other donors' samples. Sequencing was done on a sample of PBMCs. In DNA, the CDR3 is TGTGCCAGCAGCTTAGATCGGACCGGTTGGGGGGTGCAGTATTTT. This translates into CASSLDRTGWGVQYF. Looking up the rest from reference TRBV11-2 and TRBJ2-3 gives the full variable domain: EAGVAQSPRYKIIEKRQSVAFWCNPISGHATLYWYQQILGQGPKLLIQFQNNGVVDDSQLPKDRFSAERLKGVDSTLKIQPAKLEDSAVYLCASSLDRTGWGVQYFGPGTRLTVL.